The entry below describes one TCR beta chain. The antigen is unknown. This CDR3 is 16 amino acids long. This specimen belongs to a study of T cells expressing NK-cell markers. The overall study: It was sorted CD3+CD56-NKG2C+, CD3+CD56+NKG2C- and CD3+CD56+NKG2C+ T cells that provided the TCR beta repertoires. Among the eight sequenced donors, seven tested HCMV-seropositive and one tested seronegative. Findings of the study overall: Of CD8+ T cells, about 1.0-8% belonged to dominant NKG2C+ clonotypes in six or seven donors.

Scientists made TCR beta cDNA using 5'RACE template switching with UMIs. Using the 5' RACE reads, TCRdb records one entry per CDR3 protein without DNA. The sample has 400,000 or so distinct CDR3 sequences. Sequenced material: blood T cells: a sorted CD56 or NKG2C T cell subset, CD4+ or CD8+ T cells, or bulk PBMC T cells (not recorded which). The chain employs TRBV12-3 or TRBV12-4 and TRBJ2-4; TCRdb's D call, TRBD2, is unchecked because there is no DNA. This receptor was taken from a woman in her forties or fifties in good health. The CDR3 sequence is CASRGTHQIAKNIQYF.